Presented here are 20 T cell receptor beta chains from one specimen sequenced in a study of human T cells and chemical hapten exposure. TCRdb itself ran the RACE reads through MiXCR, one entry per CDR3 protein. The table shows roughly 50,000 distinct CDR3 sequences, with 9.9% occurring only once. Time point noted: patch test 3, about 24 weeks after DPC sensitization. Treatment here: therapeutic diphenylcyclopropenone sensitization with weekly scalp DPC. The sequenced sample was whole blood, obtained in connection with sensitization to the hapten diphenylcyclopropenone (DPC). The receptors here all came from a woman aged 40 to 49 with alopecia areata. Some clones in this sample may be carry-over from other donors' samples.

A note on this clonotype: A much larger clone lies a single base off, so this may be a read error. The CDR3 region has the DNA TGCAGTGCTAATCCGGGACAGGGAGATTCGCAGCCCCAGCATTTT. Amino acids: CSANPGQGDSQPQHF. The V call is TRBV20-1, the J call TRBJ1-5, with 9 bases fitting TRBD1. The length of the CDR3 is 15 residues. CDR1 and CDR2 from the germline V gene are DFQATT and SNEGSKA (reference sequence). V trimming: 4 bases; J trimming: 7 bases; junction bases outside the gene matches: 11.

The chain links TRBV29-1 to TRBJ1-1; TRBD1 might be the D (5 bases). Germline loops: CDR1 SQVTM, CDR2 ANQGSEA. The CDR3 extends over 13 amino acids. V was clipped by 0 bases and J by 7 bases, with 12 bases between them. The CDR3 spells CSVEDEGPDEAFF. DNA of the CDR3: TGCAGCGTTGAAGACGAGGGGCCGGATGAAGCTTTCTTT.

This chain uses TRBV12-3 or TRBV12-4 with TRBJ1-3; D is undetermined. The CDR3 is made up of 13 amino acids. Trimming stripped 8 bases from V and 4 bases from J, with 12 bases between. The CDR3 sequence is CASAGPAGNTIYF. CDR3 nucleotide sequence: TGTGCCAGCGCCGGACCTGCAGGAAACACCATATATTTT.

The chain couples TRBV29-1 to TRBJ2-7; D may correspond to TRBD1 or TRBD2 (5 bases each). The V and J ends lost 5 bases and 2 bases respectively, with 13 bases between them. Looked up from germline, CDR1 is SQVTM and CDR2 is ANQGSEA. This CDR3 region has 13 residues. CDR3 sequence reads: CSVLGADTYEQYF. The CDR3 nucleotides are TGCAGCGTTCTCGGGGCAGATACCTACGAGCAGTACTTC.

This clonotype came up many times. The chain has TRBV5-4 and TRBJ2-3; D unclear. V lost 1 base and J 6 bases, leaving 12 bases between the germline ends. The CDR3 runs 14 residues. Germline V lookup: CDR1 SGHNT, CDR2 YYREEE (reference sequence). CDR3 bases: TGTGCCAGCAGCTTGTTCCAGGCCATGGATACGCAGTATTTT. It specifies CASSLFQAMDTQYF.

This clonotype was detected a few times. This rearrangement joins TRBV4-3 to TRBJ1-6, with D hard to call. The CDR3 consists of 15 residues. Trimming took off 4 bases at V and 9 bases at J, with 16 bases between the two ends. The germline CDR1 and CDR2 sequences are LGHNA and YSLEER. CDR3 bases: TGCGCCAGCAGCCCCCAGTCGGCCGGTGGTTCACCCCTCCACTTT. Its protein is CASSPQSAGGSPLHF.

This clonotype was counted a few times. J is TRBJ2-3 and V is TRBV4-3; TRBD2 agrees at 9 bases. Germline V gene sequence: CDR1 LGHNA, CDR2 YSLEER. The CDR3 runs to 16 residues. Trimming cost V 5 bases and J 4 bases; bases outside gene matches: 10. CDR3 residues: CASSSDRGGAPDTQYF. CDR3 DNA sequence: TGCGCCAGCAGCTCCGATCGCGGGGGGGCCCCAGATACGCAGTATTTT.

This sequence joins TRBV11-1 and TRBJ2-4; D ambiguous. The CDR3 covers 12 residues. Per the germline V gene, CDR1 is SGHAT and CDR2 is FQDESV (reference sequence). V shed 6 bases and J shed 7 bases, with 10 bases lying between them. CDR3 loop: CASSYVRNIQYF. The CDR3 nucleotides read TGTGCCAGCAGTTACGTTCGGAACATTCAGTACTTC.

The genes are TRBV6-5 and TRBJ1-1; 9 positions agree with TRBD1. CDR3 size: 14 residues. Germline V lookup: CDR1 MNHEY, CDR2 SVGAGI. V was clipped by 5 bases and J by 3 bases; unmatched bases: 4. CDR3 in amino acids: CASSNRGQDTEAFF. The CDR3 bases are TGTGCCAGCAGTAACAGGGGGCAGGACACTGAAGCTTTCTTT.

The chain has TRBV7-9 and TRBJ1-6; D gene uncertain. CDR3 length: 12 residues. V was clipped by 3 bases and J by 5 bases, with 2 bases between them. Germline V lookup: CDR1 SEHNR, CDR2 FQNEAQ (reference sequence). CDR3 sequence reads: CASSFNNSPLHF. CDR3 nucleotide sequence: TGTGCCAGCAGCTTCAATAATTCACCCCTCCACTTT.

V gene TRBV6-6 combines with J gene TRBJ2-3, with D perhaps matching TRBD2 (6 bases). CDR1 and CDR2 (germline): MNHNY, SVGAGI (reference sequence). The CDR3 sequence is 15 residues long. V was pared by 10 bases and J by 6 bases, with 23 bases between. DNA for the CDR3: TGTGCCACTAGAGGGTCGGGGGTCTACCCGGATACGCAGTATTTT. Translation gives CATRGSGVYPDTQYF.

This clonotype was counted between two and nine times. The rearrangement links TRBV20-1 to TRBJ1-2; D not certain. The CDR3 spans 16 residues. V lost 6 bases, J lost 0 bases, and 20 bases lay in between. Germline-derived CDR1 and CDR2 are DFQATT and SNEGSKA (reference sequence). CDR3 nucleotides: TGCAGTGCCAGTACTTCATCCACTACTCCTAACTATGGCTACACCTTC. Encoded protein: CSASTSSTTPNYGYTF.

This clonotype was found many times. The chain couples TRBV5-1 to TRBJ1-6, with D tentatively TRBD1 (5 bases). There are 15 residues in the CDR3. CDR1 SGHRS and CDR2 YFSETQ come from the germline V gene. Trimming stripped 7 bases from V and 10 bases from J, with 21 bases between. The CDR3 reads CASAPNDRARSPLHF. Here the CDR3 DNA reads TGCGCCAGCGCACCCAACGACAGAGCAAGATCACCCCTCCACTTT.

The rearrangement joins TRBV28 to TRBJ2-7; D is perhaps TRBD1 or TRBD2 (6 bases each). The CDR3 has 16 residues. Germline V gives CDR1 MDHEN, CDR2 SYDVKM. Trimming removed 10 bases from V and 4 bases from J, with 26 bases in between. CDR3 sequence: CATDGVKGGVWYEQYF. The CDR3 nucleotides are TGTGCCACCGACGGGGTAAAGGGGGGAGTGTGGTACGAGCAGTACTTC.

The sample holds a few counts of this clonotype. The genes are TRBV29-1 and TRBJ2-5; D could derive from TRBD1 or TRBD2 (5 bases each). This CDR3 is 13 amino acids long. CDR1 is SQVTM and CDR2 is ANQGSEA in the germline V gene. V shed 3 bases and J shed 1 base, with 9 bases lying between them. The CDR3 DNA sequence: TGCAGCGTTGAGAGGGGACCCCAAGAGACCCAGTACTTC. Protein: CSVERGPQETQYF.

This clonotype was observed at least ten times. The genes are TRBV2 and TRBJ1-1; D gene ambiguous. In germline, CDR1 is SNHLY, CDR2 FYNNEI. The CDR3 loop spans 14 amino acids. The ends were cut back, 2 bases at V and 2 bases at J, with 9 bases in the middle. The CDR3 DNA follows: TGTGCCAGCAGTGAAAGGCGGGGAAACACTGAAGCTTTCTTT. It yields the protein CASSERRGNTEAFF.

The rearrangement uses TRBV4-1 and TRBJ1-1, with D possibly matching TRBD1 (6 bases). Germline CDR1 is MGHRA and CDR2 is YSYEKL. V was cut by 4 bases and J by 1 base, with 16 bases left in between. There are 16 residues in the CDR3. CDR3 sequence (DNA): TGCGCCAGCAGCCGGGGGACATTAGCGAGGAACACTGAAGCTTTCTTT. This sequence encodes CASSRGTLARNTEAFF.

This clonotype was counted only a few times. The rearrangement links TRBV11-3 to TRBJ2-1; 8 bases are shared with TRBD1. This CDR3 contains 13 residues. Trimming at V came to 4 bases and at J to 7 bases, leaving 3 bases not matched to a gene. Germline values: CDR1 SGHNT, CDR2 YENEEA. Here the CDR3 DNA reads TGTGCCAGCAGCTCCTGGACAGGGAATGAGCAGTTCTTC. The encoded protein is CASSSWTGNEQFF.

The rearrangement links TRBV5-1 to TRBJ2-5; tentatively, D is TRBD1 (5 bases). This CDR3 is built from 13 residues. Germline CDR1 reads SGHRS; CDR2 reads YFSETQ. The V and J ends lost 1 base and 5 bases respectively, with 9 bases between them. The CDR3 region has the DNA TGCGCCAGCAGCTTGAGCAGGGTTGAGACCCAGTACTTC. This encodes CASSLSRVETQYF.

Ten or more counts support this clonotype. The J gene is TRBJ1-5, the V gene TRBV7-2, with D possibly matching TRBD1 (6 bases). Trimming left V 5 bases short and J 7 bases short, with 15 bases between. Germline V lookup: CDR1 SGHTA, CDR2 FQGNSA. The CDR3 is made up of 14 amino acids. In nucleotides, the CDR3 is TGTGCCAGCAGCCAAGGGGGGTTCAGACAGCCCCAGCATTTT. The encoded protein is CASSQGGFRQPQHF.